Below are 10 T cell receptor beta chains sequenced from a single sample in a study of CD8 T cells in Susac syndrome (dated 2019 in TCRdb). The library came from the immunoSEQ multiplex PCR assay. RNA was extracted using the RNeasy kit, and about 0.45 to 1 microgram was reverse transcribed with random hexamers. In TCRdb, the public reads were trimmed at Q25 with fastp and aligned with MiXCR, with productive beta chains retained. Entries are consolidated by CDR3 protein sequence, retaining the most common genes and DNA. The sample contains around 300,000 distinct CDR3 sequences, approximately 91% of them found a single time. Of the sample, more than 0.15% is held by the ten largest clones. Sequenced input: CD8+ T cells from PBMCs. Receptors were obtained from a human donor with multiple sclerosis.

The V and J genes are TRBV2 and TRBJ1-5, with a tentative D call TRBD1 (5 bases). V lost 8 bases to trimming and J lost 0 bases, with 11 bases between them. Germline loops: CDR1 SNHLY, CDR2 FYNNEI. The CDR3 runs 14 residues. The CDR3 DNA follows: TGTGCCAGCGGGGGTGGGGGTAGCAATCAGCCCCAGCATTTT. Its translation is CASGGGGSNQPQHF.

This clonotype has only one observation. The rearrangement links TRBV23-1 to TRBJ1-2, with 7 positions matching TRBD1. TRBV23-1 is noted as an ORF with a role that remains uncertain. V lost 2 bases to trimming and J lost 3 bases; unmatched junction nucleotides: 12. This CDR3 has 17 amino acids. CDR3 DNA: TGCGCCAGCAGTCAAACACCCGGGGCCAGGGGGGACTATGGCTACACCTTC. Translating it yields CASSQTPGARGDYGYTF.

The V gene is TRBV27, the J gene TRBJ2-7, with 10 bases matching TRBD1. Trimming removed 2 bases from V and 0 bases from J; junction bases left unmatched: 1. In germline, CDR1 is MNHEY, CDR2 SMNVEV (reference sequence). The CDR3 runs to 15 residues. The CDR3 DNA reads TGTGCCAGCAGTTTAGGACAGGGGGGCTCCTACGAGCAGTACTTC. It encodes CASSLGQGGSYEQYF.

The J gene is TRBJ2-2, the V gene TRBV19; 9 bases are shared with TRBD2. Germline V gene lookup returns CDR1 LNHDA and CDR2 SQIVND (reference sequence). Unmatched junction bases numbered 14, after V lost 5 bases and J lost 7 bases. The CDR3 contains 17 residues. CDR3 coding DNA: TGTGCCAGTAGTGTTAGGCGGCTAGCGGGGCCCAACGGGGAGCTGTTTTTT. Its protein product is CASSVRRLAGPNGELFF.

The CDR3 DNA follows: TGTGCCAGCAGTGCTAAAGGGGGCTACGAGCAGTACTTC. It codes for CASSAKGGYEQYF. J is TRBJ2-7 and V is TRBV2; possible D gene TRBD1, 6 bases. Germline V CDR1 and CDR2: SNHLY, FYNNEI. This CDR3 is built from 13 residues. V lost 4 bases to trimming and J lost 3 bases, with 10 bases between them.

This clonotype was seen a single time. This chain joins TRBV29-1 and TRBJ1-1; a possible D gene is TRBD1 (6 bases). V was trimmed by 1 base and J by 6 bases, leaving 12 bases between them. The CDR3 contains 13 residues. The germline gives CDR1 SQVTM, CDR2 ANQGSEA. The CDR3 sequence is CSVEGGRIAEAFF. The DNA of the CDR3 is TGCAGCGTTGAAGGGGGGCGGATAGCTGAAGCTTTCTTT.

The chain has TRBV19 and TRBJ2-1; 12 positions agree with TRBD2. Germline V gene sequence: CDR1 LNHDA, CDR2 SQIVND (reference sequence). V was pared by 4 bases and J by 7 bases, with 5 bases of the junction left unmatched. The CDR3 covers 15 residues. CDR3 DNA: TGTGCCAGTAGTAGGACTAGCGGGACTTCTAATGAGCAGTTCTTC. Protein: CASSRTSGTSNEQFF.

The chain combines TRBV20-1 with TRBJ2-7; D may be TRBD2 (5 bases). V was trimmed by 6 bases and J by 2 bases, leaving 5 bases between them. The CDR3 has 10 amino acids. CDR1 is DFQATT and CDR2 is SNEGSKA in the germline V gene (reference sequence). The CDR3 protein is CSAGAYEQYF. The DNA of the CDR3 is TGCAGTGCGGGAGCCTACGAGCAGTACTTC.

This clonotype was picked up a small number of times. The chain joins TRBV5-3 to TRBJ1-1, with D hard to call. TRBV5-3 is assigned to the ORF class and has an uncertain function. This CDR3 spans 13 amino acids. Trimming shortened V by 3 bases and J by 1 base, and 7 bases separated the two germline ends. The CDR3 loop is CARSSRENTEAFF. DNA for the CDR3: TGTGCCAGAAGCTCGAGAGAGAACACTGAAGCTTTCTTT.

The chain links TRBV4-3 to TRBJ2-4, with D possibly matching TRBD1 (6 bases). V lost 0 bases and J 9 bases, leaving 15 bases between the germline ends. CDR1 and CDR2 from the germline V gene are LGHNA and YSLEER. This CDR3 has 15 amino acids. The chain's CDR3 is CASSQDGVARGIQYF. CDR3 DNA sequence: TGCGCCAGCAGCCAAGATGGCGTGGCCAGGGGCATTCAGTACTTC.